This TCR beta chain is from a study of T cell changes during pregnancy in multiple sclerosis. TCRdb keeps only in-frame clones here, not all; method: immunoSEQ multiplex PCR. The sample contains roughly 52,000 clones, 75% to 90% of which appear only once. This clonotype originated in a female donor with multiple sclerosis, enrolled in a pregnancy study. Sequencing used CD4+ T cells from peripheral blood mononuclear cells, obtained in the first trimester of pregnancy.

The CDR3 spells CASSQVVAGISYNEQFF. DNA of the CDR3: TGCGCCAGCAGCCAAGTAGTAGCGGGAATATCCTACAATGAGCAGTTCTTC. The genes are TRBV4-1 and TRBJ2-1, with 8 bases identical to TRBD2. Losses at the gene ends were 1 base for V and 1 base for J; bases not matched to a gene: 6. Germline V gives CDR1 MGHRA, CDR2 YSYEKL. The CDR3 covers 17 residues.